Given below is one T cell receptor beta chain in context. The target antigen is unknown. This entry is derived from a study of shared clonotypes between healthy human individuals. Broader study findings: Richness estimates generally favored naive over memory subsets.

The length of the CDR3 is 16 residues. V lost 4 bases to trimming and J lost 1 base; unmatched junction nucleotides: 11. CDR1 SGHRS and CDR2 YFSETQ come from the germline V gene. The assay was immunoSEQ multiplex PCR, and TCRdb's table has in-frame clones only and misses some. The sample shows about 2.4 million clones, 80% to 95% of them seen only once. The source of this sequence is a man between 18 and 35 years old in good health. Some clones in this sample may be carry-over from other donors' samples. The sample consisted of naive CD4+ T cells from PBMCs. Subset described: CD45RA+ positively selected. V gene TRBV5-1 combines with J gene TRBJ2-7; 7 nucleotides line up with TRBD2. CDR3 sequence reads: CASSPALAGLSYEQYF. The CDR3 nucleotides read TGCGCCAGCAGCCCGGCGTTAGCGGGTTTATCCTACGAGCAGTACTTC.